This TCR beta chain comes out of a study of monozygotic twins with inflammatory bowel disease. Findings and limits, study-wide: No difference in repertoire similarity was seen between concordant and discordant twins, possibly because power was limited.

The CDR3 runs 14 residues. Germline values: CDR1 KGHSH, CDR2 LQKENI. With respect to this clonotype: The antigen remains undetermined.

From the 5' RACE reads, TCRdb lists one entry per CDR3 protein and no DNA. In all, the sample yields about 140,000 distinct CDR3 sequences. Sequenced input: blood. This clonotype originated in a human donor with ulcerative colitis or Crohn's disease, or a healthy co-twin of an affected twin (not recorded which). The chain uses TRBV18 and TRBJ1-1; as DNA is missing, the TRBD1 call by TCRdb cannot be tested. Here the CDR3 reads CASRPRRDHTEAFF.